These T cell receptor beta chains were read from a single sample in a study of blood T cell repertoires in COVID-19. TCRdb keeps only in-frame clones here, not all; method: immunoSEQ multiplex PCR. The sample shows roughly 200,000 clones, roughly 83% of them seen only once. Sequenced input: peripheral blood. The origin of the receptors is a woman aged 40 to 49 with COVID-19, enrolled during active disease. CDR3s include the opening cysteine and the closing phenylalanine or tryptophan. The D gene is left open where the match is weak. Expanded clones are given a class, and other clones once, few, many or no size at all.

D gene: TRBD1
V gene: TRBV5-1
J gene: TRBJ1-1
clone size: once
CDR3 DNA: TGCGCCAGCAGCGAAGGGGGCGCGCAGGCTGAAGCTTTCTTT
CDR3 protein: CASSEGGAQAEAFF

D gene: NA
V gene: TRBV28
J gene: TRBJ1-3
clone size: NA
CDR3 DNA: TGTGCCAGCAGTCCCCCCCTTTCGAGCTCTGGAAACACCATATATTTT
CDR3 protein: CASSPPLSSSGNTIYF

D gene: TRBD2
V gene: TRBV2
J gene: TRBJ2-7
clone size: NA
CDR3 DNA: TGTGCCAGCAGTGTGGCGGGAGGTAGCTACGAGCAGTACTTC
CDR3 protein: CASSVAGGSYEQYF

D gene: TRBD1
V gene: TRBV6-5
J gene: TRBJ2-4
clone size: NA
CDR3 DNA: TGTGCCAGCAGTTCACAGGGGGTCCTAGCCAAAAACATTCAGTACTTC
CDR3 protein: CASSSQGVLAKNIQYF

D gene: TRBD1
V gene: TRBV9
J gene: TRBJ1-1
clone size: once
CDR3 DNA: TGTGCCAGCAGCGAGTGGGACAGGGCTTTGTCTGAAGCTTTCTTT
CDR3 protein: CASSEWDRALSEAFF

D gene: TRBD1
V gene: TRBV7-8
J gene: TRBJ1-4
clone size: NA
CDR3 DNA: TGTGCCAGCAGCTTAGATTCCCAGGACAGGGCGGGGGAAAAACTGTTTTTT
CDR3 protein: CASSLDSQDRAGEKLFF

D gene: NA
V gene: TRBV19
J gene: TRBJ1-5
clone size: once
CDR3 DNA: TGTGCCAGTAGTATAGGGACTGTTCGGCCCCAGCATTTT
CDR3 protein: CASSIGTVRPQHF

D gene: NA
V gene: TRBV11-2
J gene: TRBJ1-1
clone size: NA
CDR3 DNA: TGTGCCAGCAGCTTGACTCTATCCCAGGCTTTCTTT
CDR3 protein: CASSLTLSQAFF

D gene: NA
V gene: TRBV19
J gene: TRBJ1-3
clone size: NA
CDR3 DNA: TGTGCCACCCTAACGACTGGAAACACCATATATTTT
CDR3 protein: CATLTTGNTIYF

D gene: NA
V gene: TRBV5-8
J gene: TRBJ1-4
clone size: NA
CDR3 DNA: TGTGCCAGCAGCATTCAGGGTAAACTGTTTTTT
CDR3 protein: CASSIQGKLFF

D gene: TRBD2
V gene: TRBV19
J gene: TRBJ2-1
clone size: NA
CDR3 DNA: TGTGCCAGTAGTATCCGCGGGGGGGCAGGCAATGAGCAGTTCTTC
CDR3 protein: CASSIRGGAGNEQFF

D gene: TRBD1
V gene: TRBV5-1
J gene: TRBJ1-1
clone size: once
CDR3 DNA: TGCGCCAGCAGATGGGACAGCAACACTGAAGCTTTCTTT
CDR3 protein: CASRWDSNTEAFF

D gene: TRBD2
V gene: TRBV3-1/TRBV3-2
J gene: TRBJ2-4
clone size: NA
CDR3 DNA: TGTGCCAGCAGCCTTGCGACGGGGGGAGCCAAAAACATTCAGTACTTC
CDR3 protein: CASSLATGGAKNIQYF

D gene: TRBD2
V gene: TRBV18
J gene: TRBJ2-5
clone size: NA
CDR3 DNA: TGTGCCAGCTCACCACAGGCGGGGGTGCCGGAGACCCAGTACTTC
CDR3 protein: CASSPQAGVPETQYF

D gene: NA
V gene: TRBV27
J gene: TRBJ1-5
clone size: NA
CDR3 DNA: TGTGCCAGCAGTTGGAGTGGGCAGCCCCAGCATTTT
CDR3 protein: CASSWSGQPQHF

D gene: NA
V gene: TRBV4-1
J gene: TRBJ1-3
clone size: NA
CDR3 DNA: TGCGCCAGCAGCCTCGGTGGACAGTACTCTGGAAACACCATATATTTT
CDR3 protein: CASSLGGQYSGNTIYF

D gene: NA
V gene: TRBV29-1
J gene: TRBJ1-3
clone size: NA
CDR3 DNA: TGCAGCGTTGTTAGGGGTCAGAGGAACACCATATATTTT
CDR3 protein: CSVVRGQRNTIYF

D gene: TRBD1
V gene: TRBV19
J gene: TRBJ2-3
clone size: NA
CDR3 DNA: TGTGCCAGTAGTATTCCCCAGGGGGGCACAGATACGCAGTATTTT
CDR3 protein: CASSIPQGGTDTQYF

D gene: NA
V gene: TRBV19
J gene: TRBJ1-6
clone size: NA
CDR3 DNA: TGTGCCAGTAGCCAGGGTCGGAATTCACCCCTCCACTTT
CDR3 protein: CASSQGRNSPLHF

D gene: NA
V gene: TRBV9
J gene: TRBJ2-1
clone size: NA
CDR3 DNA: TGTGCCAGCAGCGTAGGAGGGCGGAATGAGCAGTTCTTC
CDR3 protein: CASSVGGRNEQFF

D gene: TRBD1
V gene: TRBV27
J gene: TRBJ1-5
clone size: NA
CDR3 DNA: TGTGCCAGCAGTGCAGGGGGTCCCTATAGCAATCAGCCCCAGCATTTT
CDR3 protein: CASSAGGPYSNQPQHF

D gene: NA
V gene: TRBV27
J gene: TRBJ2-7
clone size: NA
CDR3 DNA: TGTGCCAGCAGTACGCGAGAGCAGTACTTC
CDR3 protein: CASSTREQYF

D gene: TRBD1
V gene: TRBV27
J gene: TRBJ1-4
clone size: NA
CDR3 DNA: TGTGCCAGCAGTTTCGCGACAGGGGTTGAAAAACTGTTTTTT
CDR3 protein: CASSFATGVEKLFF

D gene: NA
V gene: TRBV5-1
J gene: TRBJ1-1
clone size: NA
CDR3 DNA: TGCGCCAGCAGCTTGGAGGCAGGGACTCTTGAAGCTTTCTTT
CDR3 protein: CASSLEAGTLEAFF

D gene: TRBD1
V gene: TRBV5-8
J gene: TRBJ1-6
clone size: NA
CDR3 DNA: TGTGCCAACCAGGGGGACAGGGATTGGACTTCACCCCTCCACTTT
CDR3 protein: CANQGDRDWTSPLHF